This record covers a single TCR beta chain. Its target is unknown. This entry comes from a study of T cell responses to AZD1222 COVID-19 vaccine. Study in general: Pooling covered second doses at about 4 or about 12 weeks. Notes on the study in general: Per reports, nearly half of all spike-specific TCRs target regions that are unmutated in variants.

The germline V and J ends were trimmed by 1 base and 7 bases, with 10 bases remaining between them. The CDR3 has 13 residues. The V gene's germline CDR1 is SQVTM and CDR2 ANQGSEA. The data were produced by immunoSEQ multiplex PCR, yet TCRdb's version contains in-frame clones alone and is incomplete. The sample shows 100,000 or so clones, roughly nine tenths of them seen only once. This chain links TRBV29-1 with TRBJ2-2, with D possibly TRBD1 on 5 matching bases. This specimen was peripheral blood, taken on day 0 of AZD1222 vaccination. This receptor was obtained from an adult in good health. For the CDR3, the DNA is TGCAGCGTTGAAGGCAGGGTGAGCGGGGAGCTGTTTTTT. Amino acid sequence: CSVEGRVSGELFF.